This TCR beta chain was sequenced during a study of T cells in Graves' hyperthyroidism and ophthalmopathy. Newly diagnosed hyperthyroidism patients aged 18 to 65 years had disease lasting under 2 months. Uncontrolled infection, other autoimmune disease, pregnancy or lactation excluded patients. TCR beta CDR3 regions were amplified from RNA. A first-round RT-PCR of the TCR CDR3 used the HTBI primer set. Each CDR3 protein is one row after TCRdb ran MiXCR on the multiplex PCR reads. The sample has hundreds of thousands of distinct CDR3 sequences, approximately 18% seen once. The CDR3 has 17 residues. Germline values: CDR1 MNHNS, CDR2 SASEGT. Trimming took 5 bases from V and 6 from J; bases not matched to a gene: 16. This clonotype has a handful of counts.

The source is a woman aged 45 to 65 with Graves' hyperthyroidism that later progressed to Graves' ophthalmopathy. The V and J genes are TRBV6-1 and TRBJ2-3; 8 nucleotides agree with TRBD1. The sequencing input was blood. The CDR3 region has the DNA TGTGCCAGCAGTTCCCCCTCCTCCGGGACAGGCGGTGATACGCAGTATTTT. This translates into CASSSPSSGTGGDTQYF.